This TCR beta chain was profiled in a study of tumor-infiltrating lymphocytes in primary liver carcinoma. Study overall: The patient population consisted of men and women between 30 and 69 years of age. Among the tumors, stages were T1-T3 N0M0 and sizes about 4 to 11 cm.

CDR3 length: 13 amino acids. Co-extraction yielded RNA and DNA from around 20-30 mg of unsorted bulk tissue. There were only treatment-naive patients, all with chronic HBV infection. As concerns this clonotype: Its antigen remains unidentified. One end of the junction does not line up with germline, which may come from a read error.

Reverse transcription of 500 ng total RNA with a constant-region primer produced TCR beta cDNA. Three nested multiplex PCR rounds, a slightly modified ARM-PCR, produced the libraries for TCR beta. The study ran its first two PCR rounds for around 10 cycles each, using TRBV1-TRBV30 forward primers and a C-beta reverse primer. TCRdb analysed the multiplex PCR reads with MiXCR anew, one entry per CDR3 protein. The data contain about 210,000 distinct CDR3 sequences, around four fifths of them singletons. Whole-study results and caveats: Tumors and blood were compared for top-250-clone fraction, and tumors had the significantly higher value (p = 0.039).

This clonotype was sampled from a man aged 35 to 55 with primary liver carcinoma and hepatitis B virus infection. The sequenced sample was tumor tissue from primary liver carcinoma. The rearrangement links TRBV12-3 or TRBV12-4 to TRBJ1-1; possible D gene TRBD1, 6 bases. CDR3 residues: CTSNFSGAAEDFF. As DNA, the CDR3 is TGTACCAGCAATTTTTCAGGGGCCGCTGAAGATTTCTTT.